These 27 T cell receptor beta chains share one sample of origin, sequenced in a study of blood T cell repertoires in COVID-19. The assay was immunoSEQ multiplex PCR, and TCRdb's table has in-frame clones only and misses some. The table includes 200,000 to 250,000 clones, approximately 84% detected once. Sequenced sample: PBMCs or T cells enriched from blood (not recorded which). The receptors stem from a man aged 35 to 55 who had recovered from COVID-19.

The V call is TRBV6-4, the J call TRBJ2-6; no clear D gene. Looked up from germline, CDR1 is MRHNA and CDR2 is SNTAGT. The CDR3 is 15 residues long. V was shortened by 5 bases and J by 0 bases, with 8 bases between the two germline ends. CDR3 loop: CASSPSFSGANVLTF. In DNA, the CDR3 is TGTGCCAGCAGTCCCAGTTTCTCTGGGGCCAACGTCCTGACTTTC.

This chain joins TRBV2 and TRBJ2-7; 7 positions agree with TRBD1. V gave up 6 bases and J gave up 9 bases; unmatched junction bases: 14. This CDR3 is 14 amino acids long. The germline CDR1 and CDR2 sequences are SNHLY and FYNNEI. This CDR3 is CASRPGTVLGGQYF. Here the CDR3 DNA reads TGTGCCAGCAGGCCCGGGACAGTTCTTGGGGGGCAGTACTTC.

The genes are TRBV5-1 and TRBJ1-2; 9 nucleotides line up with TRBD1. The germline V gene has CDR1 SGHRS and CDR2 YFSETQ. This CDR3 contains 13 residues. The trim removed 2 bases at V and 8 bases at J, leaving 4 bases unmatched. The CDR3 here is CASSFRTGEGYTF. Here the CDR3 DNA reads TGCGCCAGCAGCTTTAGGACAGGGGAGGGCTACACCTTC.

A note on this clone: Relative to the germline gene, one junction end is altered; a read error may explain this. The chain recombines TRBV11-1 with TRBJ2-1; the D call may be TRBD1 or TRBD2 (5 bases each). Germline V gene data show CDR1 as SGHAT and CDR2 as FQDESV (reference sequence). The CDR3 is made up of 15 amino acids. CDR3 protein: CASSVAQRGFGEQFF. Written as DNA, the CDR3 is TGTGCCAGCAGCGTAGCGCAAAGGGGCTTCGGTGAGCAGTTCTTC.

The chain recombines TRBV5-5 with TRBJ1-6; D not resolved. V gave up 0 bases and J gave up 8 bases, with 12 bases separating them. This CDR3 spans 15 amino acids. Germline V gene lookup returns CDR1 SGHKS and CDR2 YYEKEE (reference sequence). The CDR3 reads CASSLGTPGDSPLHF. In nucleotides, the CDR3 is TGTGCCAGCAGCTTGGGGACCCCCGGGGATTCACCCCTCCACTTT. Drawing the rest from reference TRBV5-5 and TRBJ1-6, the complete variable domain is DAGVTQSPTHLIKTRGQQVTLRCSPISGHKSVSWYQQVLGQGPQFIFQYYEKEERGRGNFPDRFSARQFPNYSSELNVNALLLGDSALYLCASSLGTPGDSPLHFGNGTRLTVT.

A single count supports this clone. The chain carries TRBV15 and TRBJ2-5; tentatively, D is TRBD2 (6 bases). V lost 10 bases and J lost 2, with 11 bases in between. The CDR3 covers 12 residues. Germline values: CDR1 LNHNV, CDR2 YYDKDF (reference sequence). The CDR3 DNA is TGTGCCATCTCTAGCGTACAAGAGACCCAGTACTTC. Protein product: CAISSVQETQYF. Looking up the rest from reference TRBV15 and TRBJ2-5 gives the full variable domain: DAMVIQNPRYQVTQFGKPVTLSCSQTLNHNVMYWYQQKSSQAPKLLFHYYDKDFNNEADTPDNFQSRRPNTSFCFLDIRSPGLGDTAMYLCAISSVQETQYFGPGTRLLVL.

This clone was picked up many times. CDR3 residues: CASSPPGSDSQETQYF. The CDR3 nucleotides read TGTGCCAGCAGCCCTCCTGGATCGGACAGCCAAGAGACCCAGTACTTC. J is TRBJ2-5 and V is TRBV21-1; the table's D gene call, TRBD1, was not cross checked with the DNA. TRBV21-1 is designated a pseudogene. CDR3 length: 16 residues.

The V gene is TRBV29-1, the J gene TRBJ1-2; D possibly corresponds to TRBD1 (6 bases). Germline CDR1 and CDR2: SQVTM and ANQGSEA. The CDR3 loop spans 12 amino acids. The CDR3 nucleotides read TGCTCCGACGGGGGGCCCAACTATGGCTACACCTTC. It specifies CSDGGPNYGYTF.

The CDR3 region is CAISEPGGATANYGYTF. In DNA, the CDR3 is TGTGCCATCAGTGAGCCAGGGGGCGCAACGGCTAACTATGGCTACACCTTC. This rearrangement joins TRBV10-3 to TRBJ1-2; 8 positions match TRBD1. This CDR3 has 17 residues. The germline gives CDR1 ENHRY, CDR2 SYGVKD. J gave up 0 bases and V 2 bases, and 8 bases lay outside the gene matches.

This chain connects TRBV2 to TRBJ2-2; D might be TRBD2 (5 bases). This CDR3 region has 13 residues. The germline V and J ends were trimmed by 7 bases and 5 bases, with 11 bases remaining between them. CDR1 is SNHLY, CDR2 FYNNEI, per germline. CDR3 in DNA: TGTGCCAGCATCGTGGGCGGGACCGGGGAGCTGTTTTTT. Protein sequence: CASIVGGTGELFF.

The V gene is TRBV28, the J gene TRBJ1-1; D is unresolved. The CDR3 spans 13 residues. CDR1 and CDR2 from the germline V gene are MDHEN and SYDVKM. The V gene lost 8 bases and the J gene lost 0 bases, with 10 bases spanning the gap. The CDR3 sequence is CASGGLLNTEAFF. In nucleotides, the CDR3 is TGTGCCAGCGGAGGGCTTTTGAACACTGAAGCTTTCTTT. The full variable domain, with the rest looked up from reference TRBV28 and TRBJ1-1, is DVKVTQSSRYLVKRTGEKVFLECVQDMDHENMFWYRQDPGLGLRLIYFSYDVKMKEKGDIPEGYSVSREKKERFSLILESASTNQTSMYLCASGGLLNTEAFFGQGTRLTVV.

The CDR3 is CASSSQGAGVGEKLFF. CDR3 DNA: TGTGCCAGCAGCTCACAGGGGGCTGGGGTGGGTGAAAAACTGTTTTTT. V is TRBV7-2 and J is TRBJ1-4, with 9 nucleotides matching TRBD1. V lost 4 bases to trimming and J lost 7 bases; unmatched junction nucleotides: 10. The CDR3 is 16 amino acids. Germline lookup yields CDR1 SGHTA and CDR2 FQGNSA.

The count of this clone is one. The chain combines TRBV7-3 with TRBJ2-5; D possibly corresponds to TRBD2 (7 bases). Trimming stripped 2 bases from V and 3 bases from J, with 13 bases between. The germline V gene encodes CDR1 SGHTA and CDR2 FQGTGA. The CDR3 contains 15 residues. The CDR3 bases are TGTGCCAGCAGCTTATACGGGGGGCAGGAAGAGACCCAGTACTTC. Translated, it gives CASSLYGGQEETQYF.

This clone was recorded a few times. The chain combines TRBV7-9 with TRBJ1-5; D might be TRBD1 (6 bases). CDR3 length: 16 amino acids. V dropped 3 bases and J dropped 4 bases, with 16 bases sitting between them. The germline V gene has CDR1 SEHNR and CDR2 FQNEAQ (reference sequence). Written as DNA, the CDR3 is TGTGCCAGCAGCTTCCCTTCGGACAGCTCTAATCAGCCCCAGCATTTT. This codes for CASSFPSDSSNQPQHF. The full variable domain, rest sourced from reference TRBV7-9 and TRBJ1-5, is DTGVSQNPRHKITKRGQNVTFRCDPISEHNRLYWYRQTLGQGPEFLTYFQNEAQLEKSRLLSDRFSAERPKGSFSTLEIQRTEQGDSAMYLCASSFPSDSSNQPQHFGDGTRLSIL.

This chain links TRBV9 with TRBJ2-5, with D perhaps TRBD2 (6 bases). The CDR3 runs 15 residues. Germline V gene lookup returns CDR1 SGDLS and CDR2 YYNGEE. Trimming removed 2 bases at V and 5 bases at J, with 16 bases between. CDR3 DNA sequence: TGTGCCAGCAGCGTCGCCGAGGGGCTAGCGGAGACCCAGTACTTC. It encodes CASSVAEGLAETQYF.

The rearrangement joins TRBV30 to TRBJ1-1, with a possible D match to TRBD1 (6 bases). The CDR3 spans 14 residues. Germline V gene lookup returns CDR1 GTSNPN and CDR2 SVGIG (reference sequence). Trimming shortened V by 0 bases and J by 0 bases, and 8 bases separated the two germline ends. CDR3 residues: CAWSVPGVNTEAFF. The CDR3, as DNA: TGTGCCTGGAGTGTCCCAGGGGTGAACACTGAAGCTTTCTTT.

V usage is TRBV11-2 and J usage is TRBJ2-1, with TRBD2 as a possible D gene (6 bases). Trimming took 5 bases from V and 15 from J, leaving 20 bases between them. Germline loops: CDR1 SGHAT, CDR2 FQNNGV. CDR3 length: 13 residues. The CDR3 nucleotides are TGTGCCAGCAGCCCCACGACTAGTCCCCCCCTGTTCTTC. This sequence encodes CASSPTTSPPLFF.

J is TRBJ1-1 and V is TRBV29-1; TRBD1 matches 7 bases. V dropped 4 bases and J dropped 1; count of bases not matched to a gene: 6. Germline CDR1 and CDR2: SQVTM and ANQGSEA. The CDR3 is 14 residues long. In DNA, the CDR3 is TGCAGCGTTGTCGGGGGACAGTGGAACACTGAAGCTTTCTTT. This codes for CSVVGGQWNTEAFF.

The CDR3 bases are TGTGCCAGCAGCCAGGTTGGCTTTAATCAGCCCCAGCATTTT. Residues: CASSQVGFNQPQHF. The chain uses TRBV5-8 and TRBJ1-5; D is unresolved. Trimming removed 4 bases from V and 4 bases from J, with 12 bases in between. From germline, CDR1 is SGHTS and CDR2 YDEGEE. The CDR3 spans 14 residues.

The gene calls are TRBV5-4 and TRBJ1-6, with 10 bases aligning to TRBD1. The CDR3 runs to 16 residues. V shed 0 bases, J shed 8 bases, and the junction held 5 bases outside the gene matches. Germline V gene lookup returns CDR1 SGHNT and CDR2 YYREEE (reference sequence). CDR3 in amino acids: CASSLGGTGAYSPLHF. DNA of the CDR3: TGTGCCAGCAGCTTGGGTGGGACAGGGGCCTATTCACCCCTCCACTTT.

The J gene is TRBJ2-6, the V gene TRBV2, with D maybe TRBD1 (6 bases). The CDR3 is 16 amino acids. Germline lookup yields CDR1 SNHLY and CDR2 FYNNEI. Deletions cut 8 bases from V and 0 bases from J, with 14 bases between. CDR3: CASRNDRNSGANVLTF. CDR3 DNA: TGTGCCAGCCGGAACGACAGGAACTCTGGGGCCAACGTCCTGACTTTC.

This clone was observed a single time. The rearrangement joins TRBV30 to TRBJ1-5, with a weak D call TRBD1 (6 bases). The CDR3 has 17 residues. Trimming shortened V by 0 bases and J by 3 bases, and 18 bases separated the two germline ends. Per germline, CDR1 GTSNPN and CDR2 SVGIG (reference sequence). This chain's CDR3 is CAWSVGKSGASNQPQHF. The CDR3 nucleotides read TGTGCCTGGAGTGTAGGGAAGTCAGGGGCATCCAATCAGCCCCAGCATTTT.

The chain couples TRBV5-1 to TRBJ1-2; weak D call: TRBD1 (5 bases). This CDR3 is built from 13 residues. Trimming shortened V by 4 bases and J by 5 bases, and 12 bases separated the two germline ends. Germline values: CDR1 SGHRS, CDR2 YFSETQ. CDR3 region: CASSPTDTYGYTF. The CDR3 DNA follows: TGCGCCAGCAGCCCGACAGACACATATGGCTACACCTTC. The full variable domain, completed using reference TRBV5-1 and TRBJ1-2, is KAGVTQTPRYLIKTRGQQVTLSCSPISGHRSVSWYQQTPGQGLQFLFEYFSETQRNKGNFPGRFSGRQFSNSRSEMNVSTLELGDSALYLCASSPTDTYGYTFGSGTRLTVV.

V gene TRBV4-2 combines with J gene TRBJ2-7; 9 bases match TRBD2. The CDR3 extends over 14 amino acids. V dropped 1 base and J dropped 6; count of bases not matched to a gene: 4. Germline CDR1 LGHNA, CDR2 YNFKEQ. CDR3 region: CASSQGTSETEQYF. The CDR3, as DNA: TGTGCCAGCAGCCAAGGGACTAGCGAGACCGAGCAGTACTTC.

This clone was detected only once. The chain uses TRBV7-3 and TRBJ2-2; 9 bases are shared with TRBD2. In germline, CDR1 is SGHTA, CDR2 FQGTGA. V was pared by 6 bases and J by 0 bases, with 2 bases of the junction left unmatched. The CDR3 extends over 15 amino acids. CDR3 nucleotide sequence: TGTGCCAGCAGGCTAGCGGGGACGAACACCGGGGAGCTGTTTTTT. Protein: CASRLAGTNTGELFF.

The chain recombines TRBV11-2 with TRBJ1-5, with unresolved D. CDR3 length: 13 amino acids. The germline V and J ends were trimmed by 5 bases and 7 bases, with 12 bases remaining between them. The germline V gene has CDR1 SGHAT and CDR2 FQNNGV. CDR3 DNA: TGTGCCAGCAGCACCCGTTACAACCAGCCCCAGCATTTT. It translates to CASSTRYNQPQHF.

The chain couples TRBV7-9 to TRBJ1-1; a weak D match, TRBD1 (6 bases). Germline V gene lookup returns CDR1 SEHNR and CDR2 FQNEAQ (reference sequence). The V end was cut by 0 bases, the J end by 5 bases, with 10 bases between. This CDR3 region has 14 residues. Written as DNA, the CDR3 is TGTGCCAGCAGCTTAGCACAGGGAGGGACTGAAGCTTTCTTT. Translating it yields CASSLAQGGTEAFF.